This T cell receptor (beta chain) originates from a study of tumor-infiltrating lymphocytes in primary liver carcinoma (dated by TCRdb to 2015 to 2018). Background on the whole study: Of the five patients (three men and two women, aged 30 to 69 years), four had hepatocellular carcinoma and one had combined HCC and intrahepatic cholangiocarcinoma. Technical replicate repertoires showed high reproducibility, with mean shared-clone rates approximately 0.89 and correlation coefficients above 0.95. TCRbeta repertoire sequencing covered roughly 35 specimens from 5 patients: 25 tumor regions, 5 adjacent noncancerous liver tissues and 5 peripheral blood samples. The five patients had tumors staged T1-T3 N0M0, with maximum diameters ranging from roughly 4.2 to 11 cm. To link TCRbeta repertoire diversity to the local molecular phenotype, the approximately 23 tumor region samples were profiled with Agilent mRNA microarrays. Each sample produced roughly 3.5 to 7.5 million productive TCRbeta reads, and read depth showed no significant difference between tissue types. TCRbeta repertoire sequencing, expression microarrays and whole-exome sequencing were combined in the study across five regions of each liver tumor, with adjacent normal tissue and blood also included. The paper's findings and limits, for the study overall: Comparison of CD4+ and CD8+ T cell repertoires was precluded by the use of bulk unsorted samples. Only roughly 7-24% of top clones appeared in all five regions of a tumor, which suggests that tumor-infiltrating T cells are spatially heterogeneous. Consistent with antigen-driven expansion, pairs of tumor regions showed higher repertoire overlap (mean around 36%) than either tumor-adjacent pairs (roughly 17%) or tumor-blood pairs (approximately 15%). With just a handful of patients in the study, the authors point out that the findings should be validated in a larger study. The top 250 clones made up a significantly larger repertoire fraction in tumors than in blood (p = 0.039). Because sequencing covered only the TCR beta chain and unpaired alpha chains were not captured, true repertoire diversity is likely underestimated.

Trimming removed 5 bases from V and 1 base from J, leaving 8 bases between the germline ends. As encoded in the germline V gene, CDR1 is SGHVS while CDR2 is FQNEAQ. The CDR3 has 13 amino acids, counting the end cysteine and phenylalanine. This entry keeps only the CDR3 DNA: 39 bases, framed from base 1. Using a constant-region primer and ProtoScript II reverse transcriptase, TCRbeta-specific cDNA was reverse-transcribed from about 540 ng total RNA. Construction of the TCRbeta libraries relied on three nested rounds of multiplex PCR, following a slightly modified ARM-PCR procedure. Each of the first two PCR rounds ran for about 10 cycles and used multiplex TRBV1-TRBV30 forward primers together with a Cbeta reverse primer. A final 25-cycle PCR with Deep VentR polymerase added sample barcodes and Illumina adapters. Before sequencing, amplicons of 200-500 bp were purified from gel using a QIAquick gel extraction kit. An Illumina HiSeq 2500 was used to sequence the TCRbeta amplicons, generating 250-bp paired-end reads. On the authors' methods: Quality trimming of reads was performed with Trimmomatic v0.33, and paired reads were merged with FLASH v1.2.11 so that full CDR3 sequences could be recovered. MiGEC v1.2.1b assigned V, D and J germline segments to the rearranged TCRbeta sequences. VDJtools v1.0.0 computed clonotype statistics and Shannon-Wiener diversity indices. To reduce sampling bias, subsequent analyses other than the diversity analysis used only the 250 most abundant clonotypes in each sample. Through fastp at Q25 and MiXCR, TCRdb rebuilt clones from the public reads, retaining in-frame beta chains. Each CDR3 protein gets just one entry, which takes the most common genes and DNA from the rows behind it. The V and J calls here are based on TCRdb, not the publication. Counted in this sample were around 190,000 distinct CDR3 sequences; 85% of them appeared once. 15% to 20% of the sample comes from the top ten.

Total RNA and DNA were co-extracted from about 19-30 mg of bulk tissue with the AllPrep DNA/RNA mini kit, without cell sorting. Surgical resection was performed in China between 2015 and early 2016 on about 5 patients with histopathologically diagnosed primary liver carcinoma. At the time of sampling, the patients had chronic HBV infection and had not received any treatment. Each tumor was sampled at five spatially separated regions: the superior, inferior, left-lateral and right-lateral poles and the tumor centre. Histological examination found more than 80% viable tumor cells in every tumor sample. Fresh tumor and adjacent tissue pieces were bisected, with one half stored in RNAlater at -80 degrees C and the other half sent for histology. This clonotype showed up many times. There is no known antigen for this receptor. No much larger clone exists at a distance of one base, and base qualities are not known.

The sequence was collected from a man aged 40-50 years with primary liver carcinoma and hepatitis B virus infection. This receptor chain uses TRBV7-8 and TRBJ2-5, with the D gene not clear enough to name. Input material: tumor tissue from primary liver carcinoma. The bases are TGTGCCAGCAGCATCGTGGTCCAAGAGACCCAGTACTTC. Its translation is CASSIVVQETQYF. Full variable domain (CDR3 extended with the reference TRBV7-8 and TRBJ2-5 proteins): GAGVSQSPRYKVAKRGQDVALRCDPISGHVSLFWYQQALGQGPEFLTYFQNEAQLDKSGLPSDRFFAERPEGSVSTLKIQRTQQEDSAVYLCASSIVVQETQYFGPGTRLLVL.